The 29 T cell receptor beta chains given below trace back to one sample, sequenced in a study of T cell clonality in common variable immunodeficiency. Their target antigens are unknown. The study, taken as a whole, reports: Reportedly, TCR beta sequences from common variable immunodeficiency showed fewer deletions and N-nucleotide insertions.

Clones were read by immunoSEQ multiplex PCR, and TCRdb kept only the in-frame ones, dropping some. The table lists 35,000 or so clones, with no singletons. The specimen was peripheral blood mononuclear cells. These receptors were collected from a human donor with common variable immunodeficiency.

This clone occurred a few times. The read ends 3 residues before the CDR3 terminus; that terminus is restored from the germline J gene. This sequence joins TRBV20-1 and TRBJ2-3; 11 positions agree with TRBD2. CDR1 and CDR2 (germline): DFQATT, SNEGSKA (reference sequence). CDR3 length equals 14 residues. J was trimmed by 5 bases and V by 2 bases; bases with no gene match: 3. The covered CDR3 bases are TGCAGTGCTAGACTAGCGGGGGGCCGAGATACG. This translates into CSARLAGGRDT. Given in full, the CDR3 is CSARLAGGRDTQYF.

This clone has at least ten counts. The CDR3 end lies 3 residues beyond the end of the read and is filled in from the germline J gene. The chain couples TRBV29-1 to TRBJ2-7; TRBD1 matches at 7 bases. The trim removed 4 bases at V and 0 bases at J, leaving 6 bases unmatched. This CDR3 is built from 14 residues. Germline V gives CDR1 SQVTM, CDR2 ANQGSEA. The sequenced CDR3 bases are TGCAGCGTTGGGTGGACAGGTCTCTCCTACGAG. This encodes CSVGWTGLSYE. The CDR3 as a whole reads CSVGWTGLSYEQYF.

The table lists this clone with many counts. The sequenced CDR3 bases are TGTGCCAGCTCCCCCGGAGAGACC. It codes for CASSPGET. The full CDR3 reads CASSPGETQYF. The V and J genes are TRBV18 and TRBJ2-5; D is unresolved. The CDR3 is cut off 3 residues early in the read; its end comes from the germline J gene. This CDR3 comprises 11 residues. Trimming left V 6 bases short and J 4 bases short, with 6 bases between. The germline V gene has CDR1 KGHSH and CDR2 LQKENI.

About this clone: From the germline J gene comes the end of the CDR3, since the read stops 3 residues before it. The V and J genes are TRBV19 and TRBJ1-4; a weak D match, TRBD1 (6 bases). From germline, CDR1 is LNHDA and CDR2 SQIVND (reference sequence). V shed 4 bases and J shed 3 bases, with 9 bases lying between them. The CDR3 is 14 amino acids. The CDR3 reads CASSTQGSNEKLFF. CDR3 bases read: TGTGCCAGTAGTACACAGGGTTCTAATGAAAAA.

This clone has at least ten counts. The read is 3 residues too short to cover the CDR3 end, so that end is filled in from the germline J gene. The genes are TRBV20-1 and TRBJ1-1, with D possibly matching TRBD1 (5 bases). Trimming shortened V by 0 bases and J by 3 bases, and 8 bases separated the two germline ends. Looked up from germline, CDR1 is DFQATT and CDR2 is SNEGSKA (reference sequence). The CDR3 extends over 13 amino acids. CDR3 bases read: TGCAGTGCTAGAGATCAGGGATACACTGAA. It encodes CSARDQGYTE. The whole CDR3 reads CSARDQGYTEAFF.

On this clone itself: Read data end 3 residues before the CDR3 end; the end is taken from the germline J gene. J is TRBJ2-5 and V is TRBV2; 7 nucleotides agree with TRBD2. In germline, CDR1 is SNHLY, CDR2 FYNNEI. The CDR3 is made up of 14 amino acids. The V and J ends lost 8 bases and 4 bases, in that order; junction bases with no gene match: 10. The DNA read from the CDR3 is TGTGCCAGCCGTCATCTAGCGGACATAGAGACC. This codes for CASRHLADIET. The complete CDR3 sequence is CASRHLADIETQYF.

This clone appeared many times. The CDR3 extends 3 residues past the end of the read, so its final part is completed from the germline J gene. The rearrangement joins TRBV29-1 to TRBJ2-5, with D possibly being TRBD1 or TRBD2 (5 bases each). V dropped 5 bases and J dropped 4 bases, with 11 bases sitting between them. Looked up from germline, CDR1 is SQVTM and CDR2 is ANQGSEA. The CDR3 extends over 12 amino acids. CDR3 region: CSVRGAGETQYF. Partial CDR3 DNA: TGCAGCGTTCGAGGGGCCGGAGAGACC.

This clone has ten or more counts. The read gets to within 3 residues of the CDR3 end, and the germline J gene fills in the rest. The genes are TRBV30 and TRBJ2-1; D unresolved. Trimming removed 5 bases at V and 3 bases at J, with 5 bases between. CDR1 is GTSNPN, CDR2 SVGIG, per germline (reference sequence). This CDR3 comprises 11 residues. CDR3 in amino acids: CAWRYYNEQFF. The part of the CDR3 DNA that was read is TGTGCCTGGCGGTACTACAATGAG.

CDR3 DNA (partial): TGTGCCTGGAGACTAGCGGGGGGGGAGGAGACC. This gives the protein CAWRLAGGEET. The full-length CDR3 reads as CAWRLAGGEETQYF. V usage is TRBV30 and J usage is TRBJ2-5, with 13 bases aligning to TRBD2. Read sequence stops 3 residues before the CDR3 end, and the germline J gene provides the missing end. This CDR3 has 14 residues. Germline V gene data show CDR1 as GTSNPN and CDR2 as SVGIG (reference sequence). V was pared by 3 bases and J by 5 bases, with 3 bases of the junction left unmatched. The variable domain in full, completed from reference TRBV30 and TRBJ2-5, reads SQTIHQWPATLVQPVGSPLSLECTVEGTSNPNLYWYRQAAGRGLQLLFYSVGIGQISSEVPQNLSASRPQDRQFILSSKKLLLSDSGFYLCAWRLAGGEETQYFGPGTRLLVL.

Note on this clone: With the read ending 3 residues before the CDR3 end, the germline J gene is used to fill in that end. This sequence joins TRBV6-1 and TRBJ2-5; D may be TRBD2 (6 bases). CDR1 and CDR2 (germline): MNHNS, SASEGT. V lost 3 bases to trimming and J lost 3 bases, with 11 bases between them. This CDR3 is built from 14 residues. Partial CDR3 DNA: TGTGCCAGCAGTGATCTAGCGCTCAAAGAGACC. It is translated as CASSDLALKET. The whole CDR3 region reads CASSDLALKETQYF.

This clone is medium-sized in the sample. The CDR3 goes on 3 residues after the read ends, and that part is filled in from the germline J gene. The chain uses TRBV27 and TRBJ1-4, with D perhaps TRBD1 (5 bases). The CDR3 runs to 13 residues. CDR1 is MNHEY and CDR2 is SMNVEV in the germline V gene (reference sequence). Trimming took 7 bases from V and 8 from J, leaving 14 bases between them. CDR3 loop: CASKGAEGEKLFF. The CDR3 bases that were read are TGTGCCAGCAAAGGGGCGGAAGGAGAAAAA.

This clone was counted only a few times. The read is 3 residues too short to cover the CDR3 end, so that end is filled in from the germline J gene. V is TRBV7-9 and J is TRBJ2-5; possibly TRBD1 for D (5 bases). CDR1 is SEHNR and CDR2 is FQNEAQ in the germline V gene (reference sequence). CDR3 size: 13 residues. Deletions cut 6 bases from V and 4 bases from J, with 12 bases between. The covered CDR3 bases are TGTGCCAGCAGTGGGGATCAGGGAGAGACC. Translating gives CASSGDQGET. In full, the CDR3 reads CASSGDQGETQYF.

Remarks on this clone: Read coverage stops 3 residues before the CDR3 terminus; the germline J gene supplies the remainder. The chain is built from TRBV19 and TRBJ2-1, with D perhaps TRBD1 (7 bases). CDR3 length: 17 amino acids. CDR1 and CDR2 from the germline V gene are LNHDA and SQIVND (reference sequence). V lost 1 base and J lost 4, with 17 bases in between. Partial CDR3 DNA: TGTGCCAGTAGTATAGGGGGTCCGCAGGGGGGATACAATGAG. Encoded protein: CASSIGGPQGGYNE. The whole CDR3 protein reads CASSIGGPQGGYNEQFF.

In this sample, this clone is medium-sized. The read comes to an end 3 residues before the CDR3 does, leaving the germline J gene to fill in the end. The V and J genes are TRBV29-1 and TRBJ1-1, with TRBD1 as a possible D gene (5 bases). Germline V gives CDR1 SQVTM, CDR2 ANQGSEA. Trimming took off 1 base at V and 3 bases at J, with 9 bases between the two ends. The CDR3 has 13 residues. The covered CDR3 bases are TGCAGCGTTGAAGTCGGAGGGGACACTGAA. Its translation: CSVEVGGDTE. The entire CDR3 reads CSVEVGGDTEAFF.

This clone was recorded many times. Sequencing ends 3 residues short of the CDR3 end; the germline J gene provides the rest. V is TRBV6-1 and J is TRBJ2-7, with 7 positions matching TRBD2. The CDR3 sequence is 15 residues long. Germline CDR1 is MNHNS and CDR2 is SASEGT. J gave up 5 bases and V 0 bases, and 7 bases lay outside the gene matches. CDR3 DNA (partial): TGTGCCAGCAGTGAAGCGGGGAGCGGGGCCGACGAG. It encodes CASSEAGSGADE. The full CDR3 reads CASSEAGSGADEQYF.

This clone showed up many times. CDR3 sequence: CAWNRVGNEQFF. The sequenced CDR3 bases are TGTGCCTGGAACAGGGTGGGCAATGAG. The rearrangement joins TRBV30 to TRBJ2-1, with D tentatively TRBD1 (6 bases). The read ends 3 residues early relative to the CDR3; the germline J gene fills the gap. Germline assignment: CDR1 GTSNPN and CDR2 SVGIG (reference sequence). V shed 4 bases and J shed 6 bases, with 10 bases lying between them. The CDR3 is 12 amino acids.

This clone was seen repeatedly, ten times or more. The sequenced fragment ends 3 residues before the CDR3 boundary, so the rest is inferred from the germline J gene. This rearrangement joins TRBV30 to TRBJ1-1; 7 nucleotides align to TRBD1. CDR3 length: 14 amino acids. The germline gives CDR1 GTSNPN, CDR2 SVGIG (reference sequence). After removal of 3 bases from V and 2 bases from J, the junction contained 6 bases not matched to a gene. The CDR3 sequence: CAWSPGQLNTEAFF. CDR3 bases read: TGTGCCTGGAGCCCGGGACAGCTTAACACTGAA.

This clone appeared many times. The read ends 3 residues early relative to the CDR3; the germline J gene fills the gap. This rearrangement joins TRBV4-2 to TRBJ2-3, with TRBD2 identical over 14 bases. CDR3 size: 16 residues. Trimming cost V 3 bases and J 4 bases; bases outside gene matches: 3. Germline values: CDR1 LGHNA, CDR2 YNFKEQ. CDR3 DNA, as far as it was read: TGTGCCAGCAGCCACTCGACTAGCGGGGGGGCAGATACG. Protein: CASSHSTSGGADT. The complete CDR3 reads CASSHSTSGGADTQYF.

This clone was seen more than once but under ten times. The missing CDR3 end, 3 residues past where the read stops, is filled in from the germline J gene. V and J are TRBV19 and TRBJ1-2, with 10 positions matching TRBD1. The CDR3 spans 15 residues. Germline-derived CDR1 and CDR2 are LNHDA and SQIVND (reference sequence). The part of the CDR3 DNA that was read is TGTGCCAGTAGTAGACTCCCGGGACAGGGGCCAGGC. Translated: CASSRLPGQGPG. The full CDR3 protein is CASSRLPGQGPGYTF.

This clone was seen a few times. The read comes to an end 3 residues before the CDR3 does, leaving the germline J gene to fill in the end. J is TRBJ1-2 and V is TRBV7-9; 7 bases line up with TRBD1. CDR1 is SEHNR, CDR2 FQNEAQ, per germline (reference sequence). The trim removed 5 bases at V and 4 bases at J, leaving 10 bases unmatched. The CDR3 extends over 15 amino acids. The CDR3 DNA, read in part, is TGTGCCAGCAGCCTGGGACAGTCCCTGGTCTATGGC. It codes for CASSLGQSLVYG. Given in full, the CDR3 is CASSLGQSLVYGYTF.

This clone was counted a few times. The read halts 3 residues ahead of the CDR3 end, with the missing end drawn from the germline J gene. J is TRBJ1-5 and V is TRBV19, with 8 bases that match TRBD1. Losses at the gene ends were 6 bases for V and 2 bases for J; bases not matched to a gene: 9. CDR1 is LNHDA, CDR2 SQIVND, per germline (reference sequence). This CDR3 is 16 amino acids long. CDR3: CASSQLRGQGNQPQHF. CDR3 DNA, as far as it was read: TGTGCCAGTAGCCAATTGAGGGGACAGGGCAATCAGCCC. Supplemented by reference TRBV19 and TRBJ1-5, the full variable domain reads DGGITQSPKYLFRKEGQNVTLSCEQNLNHDAMYWYRQDPGQGLRLIYYSQIVNDFQKGDIAEGYSVSREKKESFPLTVTSAQKNPTAFYLCASSQLRGQGNQPQHFGDGTRLSIL.

A word on this clone: The CDR3 end falls 3 residues outside the read, so it is completed with the germline J gene. This chain connects TRBV7-9 to TRBJ1-2, with D hard to call. Trimming shortened V by 4 bases and J by 1 base, and 4 bases separated the two germline ends. The CDR3 is made up of 12 amino acids. Germline V CDR1 and CDR2: SEHNR, FQNEAQ (reference sequence). CDR3 DNA (partial): TGTGCCAGCAGCTCTAGTAACTATGGC. Its protein product is CASSSSNYG. The full CDR3 protein is CASSSSNYGYTF.

This clone is deemed medium-sized. The read ends 3 residues shy of where the CDR3 ends; the end is completed using the germline J gene. This chain uses TRBV4-1 with TRBJ2-5, with 9 bases that match TRBD1. J lost 4 bases, V lost 0 bases, and 6 bases had no gene match. Looked up from germline, CDR1 is MGHRA and CDR2 is YSYEKL. This CDR3 has 16 amino acids. The sequenced CDR3 bases are TGCGCCAGCAGCCAAGATGGGACAGGGTTTGGAGAGACC. Translation: CASSQDGTGFGET. Given in full, the CDR3 is CASSQDGTGFGETQYF.

As concerns this clone: The CDR3 end lies 3 residues beyond the end of the read and is filled in from the germline J gene. J is TRBJ2-5 and V is TRBV6-8; 12 nucleotides agree with TRBD2. The CDR3 totals 16 residues. J was trimmed by 2 bases and V by 6 bases; bases with no gene match: 7. Germline CDR1 reads MNHGY; CDR2 reads SAAAGT. CDR3 protein: CASSILLAGGQETQYF. CDR3 bases read: TGTGCCAGCAGCATACTACTAGCGGGGGGTCAAGAGACC.

A word on this clone: The CDR3 end is not reached by the read, which stops 3 residues before it; the germline J gene fills it in. J is TRBJ2-7 and V is TRBV11-3; TRBD2 aligns across 7 bases. The CDR3 extends over 15 amino acids. Looked up from germline, CDR1 is SGHNT and CDR2 is YENEEA. The V and J ends lost 7 bases and 0 bases, in that order; junction bases with no gene match: 9. The CDR3: CASTRGSGCSYEQYF. The CDR3 bases that were read are TGTGCCAGCACCCGAGGTAGCGGGTGCTCCTACGAG.

This clone was seen many times. From the germline J gene comes the end of the CDR3, since the read stops 3 residues before it. V is TRBV18 and J is TRBJ1-6; 8 bases fit TRBD1. The CDR3 extends over 15 amino acids. V gave up 4 bases and J gave up 3 bases; unmatched junction bases: 2. Germline CDR1 and CDR2: KGHSH and LQKENI. The covered CDR3 bases are TGTGCCAGCTCACTGGACAGGGACTATAATTCACCC. It specifies CASSLDRDYNSP. In full, the CDR3 reads CASSLDRDYNSPLHF.

In its sample, this clone was seen a few times. The read ends 3 residues shy of where the CDR3 ends; the end is completed using the germline J gene. This sequence joins TRBV10-2 and TRBJ1-2, with D unclear. V shed 4 bases and J shed 4 bases, with 10 bases lying between them. Per the germline V gene, CDR1 is WSHSY and CDR2 is SAAADI. CDR3 length equals 13 residues. The part of the CDR3 DNA that was read is TGCGCCAGCAGTGGGGCAGTCTCCTATGGC. Translated: CASSGAVSYG. The full CDR3 is CASSGAVSYGYTF.

Concerning this clone: The observed sequence ends 3 residues before the CDR3 terminus, with the missing tail filled in from the germline J gene. The rearrangement joins TRBV20-1 to TRBJ2-7, with TRBD2 identical over 12 bases. Germline trimming cut 0 bases from V and 1 base from J; bases unmatched to any gene: 4. The germline V gene encodes CDR1 DFQATT and CDR2 SNEGSKA (reference sequence). The CDR3 extends over 16 amino acids. The covered CDR3 bases are TGCAGTGCTAGAGACCCTAGCGGGGGGGGGTCCTACGAG. Translating gives CSARDPSGGGSYE. The complete CDR3 reads CSARDPSGGGSYEQYF.

Details on this clone: The read ends 3 residues before the CDR3 terminus; that terminus is restored from the germline J gene. This sequence joins TRBV19 and TRBJ2-3; 12 bases are a match to TRBD2. The germline V gene has CDR1 LNHDA and CDR2 SQIVND (reference sequence). Losses at the gene ends were 1 base for V and 6 bases for J; bases not matched to a gene: 5. The CDR3 spans 16 residues. The CDR3 region is CASSIGLAGGPDTQYF. The covered CDR3 bases are TGTGCCAGTAGTATAGGGCTAGCGGGGGGGCCGGATACG. Complete variable domain (other parts from reference TRBV19 and TRBJ2-3): DGGITQSPKYLFRKEGQNVTLSCEQNLNHDAMYWYRQDPGQGLRLIYYSQIVNDFQKGDIAEGYSVSREKKESFPLTVTSAQKNPTAFYLCASSIGLAGGPDTQYFGPGTRLTVL.